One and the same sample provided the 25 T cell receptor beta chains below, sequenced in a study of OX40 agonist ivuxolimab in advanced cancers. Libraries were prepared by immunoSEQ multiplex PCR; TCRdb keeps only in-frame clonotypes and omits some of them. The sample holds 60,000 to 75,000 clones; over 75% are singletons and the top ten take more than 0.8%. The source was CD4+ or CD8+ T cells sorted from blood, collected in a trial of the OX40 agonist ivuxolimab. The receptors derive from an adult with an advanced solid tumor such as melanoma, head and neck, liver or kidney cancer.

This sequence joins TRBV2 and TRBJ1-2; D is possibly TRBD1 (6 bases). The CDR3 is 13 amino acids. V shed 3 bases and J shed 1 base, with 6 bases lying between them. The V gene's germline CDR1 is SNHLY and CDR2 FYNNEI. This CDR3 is CASSDRGNYGYTF. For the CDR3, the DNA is TGTGCCAGCAGTGACAGGGGTAACTATGGCTACACCTTC.

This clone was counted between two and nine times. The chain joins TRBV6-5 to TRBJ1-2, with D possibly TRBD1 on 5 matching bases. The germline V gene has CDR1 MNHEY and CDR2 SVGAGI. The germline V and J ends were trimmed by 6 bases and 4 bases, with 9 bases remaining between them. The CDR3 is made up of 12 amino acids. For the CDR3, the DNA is TGTGCCAGCAGCCCGACAGCCTATGGCTACACCTTC. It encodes CASSPTAYGYTF.

The CDR3 DNA follows: TGTGCCAGCAGCCAAGAGACCCTGACACAGGCGAATAACTATGGCTACACCTTC. It encodes CASSQETLTQANNYGYTF. The chain joins TRBV4-2 to TRBJ1-2; a weak D match, TRBD1 (5 bases). V was clipped by 0 bases and J by 1 base, with 18 bases between them. The CDR3 loop spans 18 amino acids. Germline V gives CDR1 LGHNA, CDR2 YNFKEQ.

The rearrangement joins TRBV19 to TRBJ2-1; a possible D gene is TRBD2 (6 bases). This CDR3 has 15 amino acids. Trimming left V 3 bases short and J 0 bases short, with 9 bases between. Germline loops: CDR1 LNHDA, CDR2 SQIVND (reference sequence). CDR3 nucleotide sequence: TGTGCCAGTAGTATCCGGGGGAGCTCCTACAATGAGCAGTTCTTC. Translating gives CASSIRGSSYNEQFF.

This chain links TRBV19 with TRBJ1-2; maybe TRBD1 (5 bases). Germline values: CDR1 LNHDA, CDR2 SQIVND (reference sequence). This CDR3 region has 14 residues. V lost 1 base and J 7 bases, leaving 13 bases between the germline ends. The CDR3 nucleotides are TGTGCCAGTAGTATAGCTGAGGGGTCGGGTGGCTACACCTTC. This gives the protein CASSIAEGSGGYTF. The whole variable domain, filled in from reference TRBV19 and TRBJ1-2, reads DGGITQSPKYLFRKEGQNVTLSCEQNLNHDAMYWYRQDPGQGLRLIYYSQIVNDFQKGDIAEGYSVSREKKESFPLTVTSAQKNPTAFYLCASSIAEGSGGYTFGSGTRLTVV.

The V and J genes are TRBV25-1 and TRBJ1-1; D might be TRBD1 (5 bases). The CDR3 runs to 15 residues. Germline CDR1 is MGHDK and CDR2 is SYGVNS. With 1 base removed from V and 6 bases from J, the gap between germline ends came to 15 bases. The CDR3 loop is CASSESGQGRPEAFF. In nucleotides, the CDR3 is TGTGCCAGCAGTGAATCAGGGCAGGGTCGGCCTGAAGCTTTCTTT.

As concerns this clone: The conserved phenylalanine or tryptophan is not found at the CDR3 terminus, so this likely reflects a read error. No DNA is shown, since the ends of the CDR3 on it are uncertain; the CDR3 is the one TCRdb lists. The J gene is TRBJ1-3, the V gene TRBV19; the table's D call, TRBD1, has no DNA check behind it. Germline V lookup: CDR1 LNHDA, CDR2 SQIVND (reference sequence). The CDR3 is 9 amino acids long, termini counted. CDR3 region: CASITTGGC.

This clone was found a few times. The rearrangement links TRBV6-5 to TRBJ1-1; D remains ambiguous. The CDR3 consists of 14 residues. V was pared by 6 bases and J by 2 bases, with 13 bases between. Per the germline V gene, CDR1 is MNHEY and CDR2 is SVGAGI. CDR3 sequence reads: CASRLDGSNTEAFF. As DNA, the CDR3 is TGTGCCAGCAGACTTGACGGCTCTAACACTGAAGCTTTCTTT.

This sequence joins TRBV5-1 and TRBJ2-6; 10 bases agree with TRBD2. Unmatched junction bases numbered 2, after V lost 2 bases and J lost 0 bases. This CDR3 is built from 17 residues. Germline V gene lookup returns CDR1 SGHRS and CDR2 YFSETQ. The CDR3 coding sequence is TGCGCCAGCAGCTTCCAGCGGGGGGGCTCTGGGGCCAACGTCCTGACTTTC. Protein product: CASSFQRGGSGANVLTF.

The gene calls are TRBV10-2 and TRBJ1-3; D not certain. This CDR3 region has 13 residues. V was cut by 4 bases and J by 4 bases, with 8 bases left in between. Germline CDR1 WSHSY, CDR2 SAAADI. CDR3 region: CASSVVPGNTIYF. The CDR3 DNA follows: TGCGCCAGCAGTGTAGTACCGGGAAACACCATATATTTT.

CDR3 coding DNA: TGTGCCAGCAGTGAATCAACAGGGAGGGGAACATATGGCTACACCTTC. Protein: CASSESTGRGTYGYTF. The gene calls are TRBV25-1 and TRBJ1-2; perhaps TRBD1 as D (6 bases). CDR1 MGHDK and CDR2 SYGVNS come from the germline V gene. The CDR3 covers 16 residues. Deletions cut 1 base from V and 5 bases from J, with 17 bases between.

The CDR3 sequence is CASTWDREDTQYF. In nucleotides, the CDR3 is TGTGCCAGCACCTGGGACAGGGAGGATACGCAGTATTTT. The chain joins TRBV5-8 to TRBJ2-3; 9 positions match TRBD1. The CDR3 extends over 13 amino acids. Trimming at V came to 6 bases and at J to 6 bases, leaving 5 bases not matched to a gene. From germline, CDR1 is SGHTS and CDR2 YDEGEE.

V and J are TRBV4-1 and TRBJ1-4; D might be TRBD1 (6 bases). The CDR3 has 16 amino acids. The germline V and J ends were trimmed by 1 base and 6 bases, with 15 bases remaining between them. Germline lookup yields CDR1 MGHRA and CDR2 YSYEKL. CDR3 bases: TGCGCCAGCAGCCAAGCCCGGACAGATCAGTATGAAAAACTGTTTTTT. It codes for CASSQARTDQYEKLFF.

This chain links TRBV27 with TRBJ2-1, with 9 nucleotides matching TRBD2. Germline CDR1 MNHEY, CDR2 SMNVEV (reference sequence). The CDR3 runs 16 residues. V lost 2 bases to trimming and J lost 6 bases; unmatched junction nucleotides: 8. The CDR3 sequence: CASSLTGRGGGNEQFF. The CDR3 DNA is TGTGCCAGCAGTTTAACGGGGCGGGGGGGTGGCAATGAGCAGTTCTTC.

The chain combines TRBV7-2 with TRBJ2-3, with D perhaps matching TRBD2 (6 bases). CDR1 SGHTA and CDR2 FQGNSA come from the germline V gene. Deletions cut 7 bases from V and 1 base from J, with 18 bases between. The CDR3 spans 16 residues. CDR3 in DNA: TGTGCCAGCACCCCGATTGCGGGCGGGGGCACAGATACGCAGTATTTT. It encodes CASTPIAGGGTDTQYF.

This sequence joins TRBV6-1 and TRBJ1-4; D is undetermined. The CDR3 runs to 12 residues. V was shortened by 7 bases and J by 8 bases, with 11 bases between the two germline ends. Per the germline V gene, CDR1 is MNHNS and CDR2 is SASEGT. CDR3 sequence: CASTLGREKLFF. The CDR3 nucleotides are TGTGCCAGCACGCTAGGCAGAGAAAAACTGTTTTTT.

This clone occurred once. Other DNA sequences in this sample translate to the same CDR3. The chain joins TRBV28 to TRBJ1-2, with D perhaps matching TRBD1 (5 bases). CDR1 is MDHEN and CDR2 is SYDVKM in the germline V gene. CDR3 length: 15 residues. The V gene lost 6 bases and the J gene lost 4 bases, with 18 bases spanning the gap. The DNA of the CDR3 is TGTGCCAGCAGCCCCGGAACGGGACGGACCTATGGCTACACCTTC. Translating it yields CASSPGTGRTYGYTF.

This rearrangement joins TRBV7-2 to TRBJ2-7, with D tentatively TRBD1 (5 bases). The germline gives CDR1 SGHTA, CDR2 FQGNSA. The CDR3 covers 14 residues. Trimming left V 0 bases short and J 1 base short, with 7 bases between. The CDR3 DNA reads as TGTGCCAGCAGCTTAGCGGCAGGGTCCTACGAGCAGTACTTC. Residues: CASSLAAGSYEQYF.

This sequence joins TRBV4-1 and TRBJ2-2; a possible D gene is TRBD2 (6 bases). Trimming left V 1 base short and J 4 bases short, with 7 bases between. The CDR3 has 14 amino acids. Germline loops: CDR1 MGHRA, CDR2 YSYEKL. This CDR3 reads CASSQGRGTGELFF. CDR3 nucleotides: TGCGCCAGCAGCCAAGGGCGGGGCACCGGGGAGCTGTTTTTT.

CDR3 sequence reads: CASSQAHQPQHF. CDR3 DNA: TGCGCCAGCAGCCAAGCGCATCAGCCCCAGCATTTT. The chain joins TRBV4-3 to TRBJ1-5; D remains ambiguous. This CDR3 has 12 residues. The germline V and J ends were trimmed by 1 base and 5 bases, with 3 bases remaining between them. The germline V gene has CDR1 LGHNA and CDR2 YSLEER.

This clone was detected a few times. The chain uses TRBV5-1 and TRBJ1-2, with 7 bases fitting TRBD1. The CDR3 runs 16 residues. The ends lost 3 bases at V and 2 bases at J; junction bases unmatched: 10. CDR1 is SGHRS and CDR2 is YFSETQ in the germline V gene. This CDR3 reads CASSSGQVTGNYGYTF. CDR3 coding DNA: TGCGCCAGCAGCTCCGGACAGGTAACTGGCAACTATGGCTACACCTTC.

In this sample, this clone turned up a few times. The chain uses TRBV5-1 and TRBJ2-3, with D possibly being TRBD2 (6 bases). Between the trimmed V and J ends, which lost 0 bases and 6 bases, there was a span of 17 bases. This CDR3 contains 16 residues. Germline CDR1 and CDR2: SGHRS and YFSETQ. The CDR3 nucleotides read TGCGCCAGCAGCTTGGGCGGGACCCATGGGGTGGATACGCAGTATTTT. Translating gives CASSLGGTHGVDTQYF.

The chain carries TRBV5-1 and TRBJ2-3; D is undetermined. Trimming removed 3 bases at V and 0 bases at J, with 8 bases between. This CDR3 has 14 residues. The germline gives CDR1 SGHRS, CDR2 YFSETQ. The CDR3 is CASSSQRSTDTQYF. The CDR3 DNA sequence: TGCGCCAGCAGCTCGCAGCGAAGCACAGATACGCAGTATTTT. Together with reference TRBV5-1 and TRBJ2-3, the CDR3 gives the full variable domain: KAGVTQTPRYLIKTRGQQVTLSCSPISGHRSVSWYQQTPGQGLQFLFEYFSETQRNKGNFPGRFSGRQFSNSRSEMNVSTLELGDSALYLCASSSQRSTDTQYFGPGTRLTVL.

The CDR3 bases are TGTGCCAGCAGTGAGAGAGGGTACACCTTC. Translating gives CASSERGYTF. This rearrangement joins TRBV2 to TRBJ1-2, with D uncertain. Germline CDR1 SNHLY, CDR2 FYNNEI. V lost 3 bases, J lost 11 bases, and 7 bases lay in between. The CDR3 runs to 10 residues. The full variable domain, in which reference TRBV2 and TRBJ1-2 provide the parts outside the CDR3, is EPEVTQTPSHQVTQMGQEVILRCVPISNHLYFYWYRQILGQKVEFLVSFYNNEISEKSEIFDDQFSVERPDGSNFTLKIRSTKLEDSAMYFCASSERGYTFGSGTRLTVV.

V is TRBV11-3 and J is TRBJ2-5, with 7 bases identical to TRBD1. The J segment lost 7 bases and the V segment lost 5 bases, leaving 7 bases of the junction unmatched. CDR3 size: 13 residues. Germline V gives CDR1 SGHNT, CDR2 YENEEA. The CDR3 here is CASSPTGVGTQYF. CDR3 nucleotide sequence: TGTGCCAGCAGCCCCACAGGGGTCGGGACCCAGTACTTC. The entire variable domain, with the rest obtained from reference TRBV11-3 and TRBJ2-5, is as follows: EAGVVQSPRYKIIEKKQPVAFWCNPISGHNTLYWYLQNLGQGPELLIRYENEEAVDDSQLPKDRFSAERLKGVDSTLKIQPAELGDSAVYLCASSPTGVGTQYFGPGTRLLVL.